This TCR beta chain is drawn from a study of blood T cell repertoires in COVID-19. Authors' analysis steps: It was from reference gene primer amplification that nucleated cell counts were estimated. Here immunoSEQ multiplex PCR was the method, and the copy in TCRdb shows in-frame clones only, minus some. From that table come the V and J calls and clone size; the DNA was used to work out D and trimming. Found here are fewer than 350,000 clones, 80% to 90% of them singletons; the top ten hold approximately 12%. Germline CDR1 ENHRY, CDR2 SYGVKD. CDR3 length: 18 residues. The V segment lost 0 bases and the J segment 1 base; nucleotides outside the gene matches: 9.

The material sequenced was peripheral blood. V is TRBV10-3 and J is TRBJ2-3; 8 bases are a match to TRBD2. This clonotype was obtained from a woman in her 30s with COVID-19, enrolled during active disease. This chain's CDR3 is CAISESIRPAGGTDTQYF. Written as DNA, the CDR3 is TGTGCCATCAGTGAGTCGATCCGTCCAGCGGGGGGCACAGATACGCAGTATTTT.